What follows are 30 T cell receptor beta chains derived from one specimen sequenced in a study of cytomegalovirus exposure and HLA in healthy donors. It was with 60 Vbeta and 13 Jbeta primers that the PCR ran. Sequencing was performed with immunoSEQ multiplex PCR; in TCRdb, only in-frame clones are kept and a portion is missing. The sample consists of some 90,000 clones, 65% to 80% of them appearing once. The sequenced sample was PBMCs. The source is a female donor in good health and CMV-seropositive.

This clone has a handful of counts. The chain employs TRBV10-3 and TRBJ1-1; 11 bases align to TRBD1. Per the germline V gene, CDR1 is ENHRY and CDR2 is SYGVKD. V dropped 6 bases and J dropped 5; count of bases not matched to a gene: 2. This CDR3 spans 13 amino acids. CDR3 in DNA: TGTGCCATCAGGGGACAGGGGGGTACTGAAGCTTTCTTT. Amino acid sequence: CAIRGQGGTEAFF.

The rearrangement joins TRBV28 to TRBJ1-2; D is uncertain. Germline V gives CDR1 MDHEN, CDR2 SYDVKM. CDR3 length equals 14 residues. Between the trimmed V and J ends, which lost 3 bases and 4 bases, there was a span of 12 bases. The CDR3: CASSFGQSSYGYTF. CDR3 DNA: TGTGCCAGCAGTTTTGGGCAGTCTTCCTATGGCTACACCTTC.

The genes are TRBV10-1 and TRBJ2-3; D may be TRBD2 (6 bases). The CDR3 contains 13 residues. The germline V gene has CDR1 WNHNN and CDR2 SYGVQD (reference sequence). V gave up 8 bases and J gave up 4 bases, with 13 bases separating them. The chain's CDR3 is CASSGGASDTQYF. In DNA, the CDR3 is TGCGCCAGCTCCGGAGGGGCCTCAGATACGCAGTATTTT.

The chain links TRBV28 to TRBJ1-1; no definite D call. The germline gives CDR1 MDHEN, CDR2 SYDVKM. V shed 4 bases and J shed 8 bases, with 11 bases lying between them. This CDR3 has 12 residues. CDR3 nucleotide sequence: TGTGCCAGCAGTTCCCCGGGGTGGGAAGCTTTCTTT. It specifies CASSSPGWEAFF.

V is TRBV19 and J is TRBJ2-1, with no clear D. Germline CDR1 and CDR2: LNHDA and SQIVND (reference sequence). CDR3 length equals 13 residues. Trimming pared 2 bases from V and 7 bases from J, leaving 9 bases between. CDR3 loop: CASSIPLWNEQFF. The CDR3 DNA reads TGTGCCAGTAGTATACCACTTTGGAATGAGCAGTTCTTC.

This clone was recorded once. V usage is TRBV10-3 and J usage is TRBJ2-5; 15 positions match TRBD2. Germline assignment: CDR1 ENHRY and CDR2 SYGVKD. The V segment lost 8 bases and the J segment 5 bases; nucleotides outside the gene matches: 0. This CDR3 has 13 amino acids. The CDR3 spells CAIGLAGGETQYF. The CDR3 DNA is TGTGCCATCGGACTAGCGGGGGGGGAGACCCAGTACTTC.

The sample holds a few counts of this clone. V gene TRBV15 combines with J gene TRBJ2-5; 10 bases match TRBD2. Germline V gene lookup returns CDR1 LNHNV and CDR2 YYDKDF (reference sequence). The CDR3 is 20 residues long. The V segment lost 1 base and the J segment 5 bases; nucleotides outside the gene matches: 19. CDR3 sequence: CATSRARNPSGSCFNETQYF. The CDR3 nucleotides are TGTGCCACCAGCAGAGCGAGGAATCCTAGCGGGAGTTGTTTTAATGAGACCCAGTACTTC.

This clone occurred a few times. The genes are TRBV6-6 and TRBJ1-1; TRBD1 agrees at 7 bases. The CDR3 has 16 amino acids. CDR1 MNHNY and CDR2 SVGAGI come from the germline V gene (reference sequence). The trim removed 1 base at V and 2 bases at J, leaving 7 bases unmatched. The CDR3 DNA follows: TGTGCCAGCAGTTACTATAACAGGGGCCCTAACACTGAAGCTTTCTTT. It is translated as CASSYYNRGPNTEAFF.

This sequence joins TRBV7-9 and TRBJ2-3, with TRBD2 identical over 11 bases. Germline V gene data show CDR1 as SEHNR and CDR2 as FQNEAQ (reference sequence). This CDR3 comprises 16 residues. Trimming took 5 bases from V and 0 from J; bases not matched to a gene: 4. The CDR3 here is CASSPTSGRSTDTQYF. The CDR3 region has the DNA TGTGCCAGCAGCCCAACTAGCGGGAGAAGCACAGATACGCAGTATTTT.

The chain links TRBV7-2 to TRBJ1-3, with 9 bases identical to TRBD1. In germline, CDR1 is SGHTA, CDR2 FQGNSA. The ends lost 5 bases at V and 7 bases at J; junction bases unmatched: 6. The CDR3 totals 14 residues. The CDR3 DNA is TGTGCCAGCAGCAGGGACAGGGAAAGGAACACCATATATTTT. This translates into CASSRDRERNTIYF.

V and J are TRBV30 and TRBJ1-1; a weak D match, TRBD1 (6 bases). The CDR3 length is 10 residues. Trimming took 3 bases from V and 11 from J, leaving 10 bases between them. Germline loops: CDR1 GTSNPN, CDR2 SVGIG (reference sequence). The DNA of the CDR3 is TGTGCCTGGAGGGGGACACGGGCTTTCTTT. Translating it yields CAWRGTRAFF.

The chain has TRBV4-3 and TRBJ2-3; TRBD2 agrees at 9 bases. Losses at the gene ends were 0 bases for V and 3 bases for J; bases not matched to a gene: 10. This CDR3 comprises 18 residues. CDR1 is LGHNA, CDR2 YSLEER, per germline. The CDR3: CASSQELLAGGLTDTQYF. The CDR3 DNA follows: TGCGCCAGCAGCCAAGAACTCCTGGCGGGGGGGCTAACAGATACGCAGTATTTT.

V is TRBV7-3 and J is TRBJ2-3; 10 bases match TRBD2. CDR3 size: 15 residues. V shed 4 bases, J shed 4 bases, and the junction held 5 bases outside the gene matches. Germline CDR1 and CDR2: SGHTA and FQGTGA. For the CDR3, the DNA is TGTGCCAGCAGCTCCCGAGCGGGAGGGGCAGATACGCAGTATTTT. Translating gives CASSSRAGGADTQYF.

This CDR3 reads CASSLGPSGETQYF. The CDR3 nucleotides are TGTGCCAGCAGCCTGGGCCCCTCGGGGGAGACCCAGTACTTC. The rearrangement links TRBV7-6 to TRBJ2-5, with D maybe TRBD2 (5 bases). CDR1 and CDR2 (germline): SGHVS, FNYEAQ. This CDR3 region has 14 residues. V dropped 5 bases and J dropped 5 bases, with 15 bases sitting between them.

The J gene is TRBJ1-3, the V gene TRBV30; D gene uncertain. The CDR3 is 14 amino acids. V lost 4 bases to trimming and J lost 0 bases, with 10 bases between them. Germline CDR1 is GTSNPN and CDR2 is SVGIG (reference sequence). The CDR3 DNA reads as TGTGCCTGGACTACGGGGTTCTCTGGAAACACCATATATTTT. It encodes CAWTTGFSGNTIYF.

V is TRBV30 and J is TRBJ2-3; 8 nucleotides line up with TRBD2. Germline values: CDR1 GTSNPN, CDR2 SVGIG (reference sequence). The CDR3 totals 17 residues. J lost 1 base, V lost 5 bases, and 14 bases had no gene match. The CDR3 reads CAWDPRRGGGGTDTQYF. The CDR3 region has the DNA TGTGCCTGGGACCCTCGACGGGGGGGCGGTGGCACAGATACGCAGTATTTT.

DNA of the CDR3: TGTGCCTGGGCGGGACAGCTGAACACTGAAGCTTTCTTT. Its protein product is CAWAGQLNTEAFF. The chain joins TRBV30 to TRBJ1-1; 7 bases line up with TRBD1. The germline CDR1 and CDR2 sequences are GTSNPN and SVGIG (reference sequence). V trimming: 5 bases; J trimming: 0 bases; junction bases outside the gene matches: 3. This CDR3 has 13 amino acids.

V usage is TRBV27 and J usage is TRBJ2-7; D is perhaps TRBD2 (6 bases). V gave up 2 bases and J gave up 4 bases, with 12 bases separating them. CDR1 is MNHEY, CDR2 SMNVEV, per germline (reference sequence). The CDR3 totals 14 residues. CDR3 residues: CASSLRLAGYEQYF. The CDR3 DNA reads as TGTGCCAGCAGTTTAAGGCTGGCGGGGTACGAGCAGTACTTC.

J is TRBJ2-2 and V is TRBV7-8; D remains unclear. Germline V gene lookup returns CDR1 SGHVS and CDR2 FQNEAQ. Trimming took 5 bases from V and 4 from J, leaving 14 bases between them. This CDR3 comprises 15 residues. CDR3 residues: CASSPSTVRTGELFF. The CDR3 coding sequence is TGTGCCAGCAGCCCATCCACGGTTCGCACCGGGGAGCTGTTTTTT.

V is TRBV30 and J is TRBJ2-5; TRBD2 aligns across 7 bases. Trimming at V came to 5 bases and at J to 4 bases, leaving 7 bases not matched to a gene. The CDR3 spans 13 residues. Germline V gene sequence: CDR1 GTSNPN, CDR2 SVGIG (reference sequence). Here the CDR3 reads CAWGPGGGETQYF. The CDR3 DNA reads TGTGCCTGGGGCCCGGGGGGTGGAGAGACCCAGTACTTC. Supplemented by reference TRBV30 and TRBJ2-5, the full variable domain reads SQTIHQWPATLVQPVGSPLSLECTVEGTSNPNLYWYRQAAGRGLQLLFYSVGIGQISSEVPQNLSASRPQDRQFILSSKKLLLSDSGFYLCAWGPGGGETQYFGPGTRLLVL.

This chain connects TRBV5-4 to TRBJ2-1, with D possibly TRBD2 on 5 matching bases. Germline values: CDR1 SGHNT, CDR2 YYREEE (reference sequence). CDR3 size: 15 residues. Trimming took 2 bases from V and 1 from J, leaving 10 bases between them. The CDR3 sequence: CASSFLSGSYNEQFF. The CDR3 coding sequence is TGTGCCAGCAGCTTTCTCAGCGGATCCTACAATGAGCAGTTCTTC.

The chain joins TRBV15 to TRBJ2-7; D is perhaps TRBD2 (5 bases). V was pared by 0 bases and J by 4 bases, with 7 bases between. The CDR3 is 13 residues long. Germline CDR1 LNHNV, CDR2 YYDKDF (reference sequence). CDR3 in amino acids: CATSRDRRYEQYF. CDR3 in DNA: TGTGCCACCAGCAGAGATAGGAGGTACGAGCAGTACTTC. The complete variable domain, with remaining parts taken from reference TRBV15 and TRBJ2-7, reads DAMVIQNPRYQVTQFGKPVTLSCSQTLNHNVMYWYQQKSSQAPKLLFHYYDKDFNNEADTPDNFQSRRPNTSFCFLDIRSPGLGDTAMYLCATSRDRRYEQYFGPGTRLTVT.

J is TRBJ1-5 and V is TRBV7-9; a weak D match, TRBD1 (6 bases). Germline assignment: CDR1 SEHNR and CDR2 FQNEAQ (reference sequence). The CDR3 runs to 14 residues. Trimming stripped 4 bases from V and 6 bases from J, with 13 bases between. The CDR3 sequence is CASSYTGIPQPQHF. As DNA, the CDR3 is TGTGCCAGCAGCTATACAGGGATCCCTCAGCCCCAGCATTTT.

The chain links TRBV9 to TRBJ1-1; no clear D gene. Per the germline V gene, CDR1 is SGDLS and CDR2 is YYNGEE. Trimming left V 3 bases short and J 2 bases short, with 8 bases between. CDR3 length: 13 amino acids. CDR3 in amino acids: CASSAPYNTEAFF. In nucleotides, the CDR3 is TGTGCCAGCAGCGCTCCTTATAACACTGAAGCTTTCTTT.

This rearrangement joins TRBV7-2 to TRBJ2-1; 7 bases map to TRBD2. Germline assignment: CDR1 SGHTA and CDR2 FQGNSA. V shed 6 bases, J shed 1 base, and the junction held 6 bases outside the gene matches. CDR3 length: 15 residues. Here the CDR3 DNA reads TGTGCCAGCAGTAGACTAGCAGGGTCCTACAATGAGCAGTTCTTC. As protein: CASSRLAGSYNEQFF.

V and J are TRBV7-2 and TRBJ2-1, with D maybe TRBD2 (6 bases). V lost 1 base to trimming and J lost 12 bases, with 10 bases between them. The CDR3 covers 12 residues. The germline CDR1 and CDR2 sequences are SGHTA and FQGNSA. CDR3 protein: CASSLGGAGQFF. The DNA for the CDR3 is TGTGCCAGCAGCTTAGGAGGAGCGGGGCAGTTCTTC.

This clone was counted between two and nine times. The J gene is TRBJ2-7, the V gene TRBV23-1; 10 bases are a match to TRBD2. TRBV23-1 is reported as an ORF; its role is uncertain. This CDR3 is 17 amino acids long. V shed 0 bases and J 2 bases; nucleotides not matched to a gene: 7. The chain's CDR3 is CASSQSLAGTSAYEQYF. The CDR3, as DNA: TGCGCCAGCAGTCAATCGCTAGCGGGGACTAGCGCCTACGAGCAGTACTTC.

The chain recombines TRBV6-1 with TRBJ2-2; 7 nucleotides agree with TRBD1. This CDR3 comprises 15 residues. Germline CDR1 MNHNS, CDR2 SASEGT. The J segment lost 7 bases and the V segment lost 4 bases, leaving 9 bases of the junction unmatched. CDR3 protein: CASSATGFGYGELFF. CDR3 bases: TGTGCCAGCAGTGCGACAGGGTTCGGGTACGGGGAGCTGTTTTTT.

The rearrangement joins TRBV4-3 to TRBJ2-1, with D hard to call. Trimming removed 4 bases from V and 10 bases from J, with 14 bases in between. The CDR3 sequence is 13 residues long. Germline values: CDR1 LGHNA, CDR2 YSLEER. Here the CDR3 reads CASSRRSHREQFF. In DNA form, the CDR3 reads TGCGCCAGCAGCCGCCGATCCCACCGGGAGCAGTTCTTC.

This clone appeared a few times. The chain joins TRBV6-5 to TRBJ2-7, with D possibly TRBD1 on 5 matching bases. Germline V gives CDR1 MNHEY, CDR2 SVGAGI. The CDR3 runs to 14 residues. V was pared by 6 bases and J by 0 bases, with 12 bases between. CDR3 sequence (DNA): TGTGCCAGCAGCCGGACATCGACCTCCTACGAGCAGTACTTC. Protein sequence: CASSRTSTSYEQYF.